The 8 T cell receptor beta chains below come from one sample, sequenced in a study of response to subunit inactivated influenza vaccine. In TCRdb, the RT-PCR reads were re-called with MiXCR into one record per CDR3 protein. The sample carries around 490,000 distinct CDR3 sequences, around 8% recorded once. The sequencing used PBMCs from blood, collected approximately 25 months after vaccination. These receptors were obtained from a man between 50 and 69 years old who received an inactivated influenza vaccine.

In this sample, this clonotype turned up a few times. The chain is built from TRBV12-3 or TRBV12-4 and TRBJ2-1, with a possible D match to TRBD2 (6 bases). The V gene lost 6 bases and the J gene lost 3 bases, with 21 bases spanning the gap. The CDR3 is 17 amino acids. CDR3 amino acids: CASRKNSLADRYNEQFF. The CDR3 DNA is TGTGCCAGCAGAAAAAACTCCTTAGCGGACCGCTACAATGAGCAGTTCTTC.

The chain uses TRBV6-2 or TRBV6-3 and TRBJ1-5; D unclear. CDR3 length: 12 residues. Trimming shortened V by 4 bases and J by 9 bases, and 10 bases separated the two germline ends. Germline CDR1 MNHEY, CDR2 SVGEGT. CDR3 in DNA: TGTGCCAGCAGTTCCCCGCCGGCGCCCCAGCATTTT. Encoded protein: CASSSPPAPQHF.

Note on this clonotype: Possible read error: a much larger clone is one base away. The gene calls are TRBV5-5 and TRBJ2-1; the D is unclear. CDR3 size: 12 residues. Germline CDR1 SGHKS, CDR2 YYEKEE (reference sequence). V lost 1 base and J lost 9, with 8 bases in between. CDR3 sequence reads: CASSLRVSEQFF. CDR3 in DNA: TGTGCCAGCAGCTTGAGGGTCAGTGAGCAGTTCTTC.

Only a few counts were recorded for this clonotype. The genes are TRBV3-1 and TRBJ2-3, with D unresolved. Germline assignment: CDR1 LGHDT and CDR2 YNNKEL (reference sequence). V gave up 0 bases and J gave up 1 base, with 14 bases separating them. This CDR3 is built from 17 residues. The CDR3 DNA sequence: TGTGCCAGCAGCCAAGAAATAGTGACGATTCGCACAGATACGCAGTATTTT. Translation gives CASSQEIVTIRTDTQYF.

This chain links TRBV30 with TRBJ2-3, with 11 bases matching TRBD2. The V segment lost 1 base and the J segment 0 bases; nucleotides outside the gene matches: 15. The germline CDR1 and CDR2 sequences are GTSNPN and SVGIG (reference sequence). CDR3 size: 20 residues. The CDR3 spells CAWSGRLAGGLLHSTDTQYF. CDR3 nucleotides: TGTGCCTGGAGTGGTAGGCTAGCGGGGGGCCTACTTCATAGCACAGATACGCAGTATTTT.

The chain employs TRBV10-3 and TRBJ2-5; 13 bases are shared with TRBD2. Germline V gene lookup returns CDR1 ENHRY and CDR2 SYGVKD. The CDR3 sequence is 15 residues long. V dropped 6 bases and J dropped 3; count of bases not matched to a gene: 4. The CDR3 nucleotides read TGTGCCATCAGCCCCGGACTAGCGGGAGAAGAGACCCAGTACTTC. It translates to CAISPGLAGEETQYF.

The chain combines TRBV28 with TRBJ2-2, with TRBD1 matching 9 bases. This CDR3 spans 15 amino acids. Trimming at V came to 6 bases and at J to 8 bases, leaving 10 bases not matched to a gene. Germline V CDR1 and CDR2: MDHEN, SYDVKM. The CDR3 region is CASRDHRGLGGELFF. As DNA, the CDR3 is TGTGCCAGCAGAGACCACAGGGGGCTAGGTGGGGAGCTGTTTTTT.

This clonotype was counted ten times or more. The V gene is TRBV20-1, the J gene TRBJ1-5; tentatively, D is TRBD1 (5 bases). CDR3 length equals 12 residues. The V gene's germline CDR1 is DFQATT and CDR2 SNEGSKA (reference sequence). V was cut by 6 bases and J by 5 bases, with 11 bases left in between. CDR3 nucleotide sequence: TGCAGTGCGAGCCAGGGAGATCAGCCCCAGCATTTT. As protein: CSASQGDQPQHF.